The 29 T cell receptor beta chains reported below all come from one sample, sequenced in a study of CD8 T cells in ankylosing spondylitis. Findings and limits, study-wide: A TCR beta motif made of several highly homologous variants seemed typical of ankylosing spondylitis blood.

Their specific antigens are unknown. TCRdb ran MiXCR on the 5' RACE reads and lists one entry per CDR3 protein. Among approximately 520,000 distinct CDR3 sequences listed, about 5% were seen once. The specimen was blood, either unsorted or a sorted T cell fraction (not recorded which). The receptors shown here come from a male donor with ankylosing spondylitis.

This clonotype was seen many times. The chain joins TRBV5-1 to TRBJ2-2; 8 bases are a match to TRBD1. The germline CDR1 and CDR2 sequences are SGHRS and YFSETQ. The CDR3 totals 14 residues. The junction had 3 bases not matched to a gene; V was cut back by 5 bases and J by 3 bases. The CDR3 protein is CASRDRVDTGELFF. The CDR3 nucleotides read TGCGCCAGCAGGGACAGGGTTGACACCGGGGAGCTGTTTTTT. Based on the CDR3 plus reference TRBV5-1 and TRBJ2-2, the full variable domain is KAGVTQTPRYLIKTRGQQVTLSCSPISGHRSVSWYQQTPGQGLQFLFEYFSETQRNKGNFPGRFSGRQFSNSRSEMNVSTLELGDSALYLCASRDRVDTGELFFGEGSRLTVL.

This clonotype was detected many times. The rearrangement uses TRBV29-1 and TRBJ2-3; 8 bases fit TRBD1. The CDR3 totals 14 residues. V was pared by 4 bases and J by 6 bases, with 9 bases of the junction left unmatched. Germline CDR1 reads SQVTM; CDR2 reads ANQGSEA. CDR3 sequence reads: CSVGGQGRSDTQYF. The CDR3 coding sequence is TGCAGCGTTGGAGGACAGGGAAGGTCTGATACGCAGTATTTT.

The sample holds many counts of this clonotype. V and J are TRBV4-2 and TRBJ2-3, with D perhaps matching TRBD1 or TRBD2 (6 bases each). In germline, CDR1 is LGHNA, CDR2 YNFKEQ. This CDR3 contains 15 residues. The ends were cut back, 4 bases at V and 6 bases at J, with 17 bases in the middle. The CDR3 DNA sequence: TGTGCCAGCAGCCCTTCGGCGGGACAAGGGGATACGCAGTATTTT. Translated: CASSPSAGQGDTQYF.

This clonotype showed up many times. J is TRBJ2-7 and V is TRBV6-1, with D uncertain. Germline V gene data show CDR1 as MNHNS and CDR2 as SASEGT. This CDR3 region has 14 residues. V was trimmed by 6 bases and J by 7 bases, leaving 19 bases between them. The CDR3 DNA sequence: TGTGCCAGCAGCCCCGCTGGGCTACCCCGGGAGCAGTACTTC. Translating it yields CASSPAGLPREQYF.

This clonotype was counted many times. This chain connects TRBV4-1 to TRBJ2-5; D is uncertain. Trimming removed 3 bases at V and 13 bases at J, with 12 bases between. The CDR3 contains 11 residues. CDR1 is MGHRA and CDR2 is YSYEKL in the germline V gene. The CDR3 DNA is TGCGCCAGCAGCCACGGTCGAATTAGGTACTTC. Its protein product is CASSHGRIRYF.

This clonotype was observed many times. The genes are TRBV9 and TRBJ2-2; D assignment may be TRBD1 or TRBD2 (5 bases each). The CDR3 runs 16 residues. V lost 2 bases, J lost 6 bases, and 17 bases lay in between. From germline, CDR1 is SGDLS and CDR2 YYNGEE. CDR3 amino acids: CASSVRAARVAGELFF. The CDR3 DNA reads TGTGCCAGCAGCGTGCGGGCGGCCAGGGTGGCCGGGGAGCTGTTTTTT.

There are many counts of this clonotype. The V and J genes are TRBV10-3 and TRBJ1-4; possible D gene TRBD1, 5 bases. Germline V gives CDR1 ENHRY, CDR2 SYGVKD. With 6 bases removed from V and 7 bases from J, the gap between germline ends came to 21 bases. The CDR3 length is 16 residues. The CDR3 region is CAIRGSGTAGREKLFF. CDR3 bases: TGTGCCATCAGGGGAAGTGGGACGGCGGGCCGTGAAAAACTGTTTTTT.

The table lists this clonotype with many counts. The DNA of the CDR3 is TGTGCCAGCAGCTTCAACGGAAGGGAGCAGTACTTC. It translates to CASSFNGREQYF. This rearrangement joins TRBV5-6 to TRBJ2-7; D is uncertain. The CDR3 sequence is 12 residues long. Looked up from germline, CDR1 is SGHDT and CDR2 is YYEEEE. Between the trimmed V and J ends, which lost 2 bases and 7 bases, there was a span of 10 bases.

There are many counts of this clonotype. The rearrangement joins TRBV11-3 to TRBJ2-2, with TRBD1 matching 8 bases. CDR3 length: 14 amino acids. Per germline, CDR1 SGHNT and CDR2 YENEEA. Trimming at V came to 5 bases and at J to 6 bases, leaving 5 bases not matched to a gene. CDR3 amino acids: CASSPMGQAGELFF. CDR3 DNA sequence: TGTGCCAGCAGCCCCATGGGACAGGCCGGGGAGCTGTTTTTT.

This sequence joins TRBV20-1 and TRBJ2-1; TRBD2 matches 11 bases. This CDR3 region has 14 residues. J was trimmed by 10 bases and V by 5 bases; bases with no gene match: 10. Germline CDR1 is DFQATT and CDR2 is SNEGSKA (reference sequence). The CDR3 DNA reads TGCAGTGCTGAACCACTAGCGGGGGTCTGGGAGCAGTTCTTC. Translated, it gives CSAEPLAGVWEQFF.

This clonotype occurred a few times. The J gene is TRBJ2-7, the V gene TRBV4-1; 8 bases map to TRBD2. Germline loops: CDR1 MGHRA, CDR2 YSYEKL. J was trimmed by 4 bases and V by 0 bases; bases with no gene match: 5. The CDR3 is 15 residues long. This CDR3 is CASSQERAGVYEQYF. The CDR3 DNA follows: TGCGCCAGCAGCCAAGAGAGAGCGGGAGTGTACGAGCAGTACTTC.

In its sample, this clonotype was seen many times. The chain carries TRBV7-2 and TRBJ2-7; the D gene is possibly TRBD1 (6 bases). Looked up from germline, CDR1 is SGHTA and CDR2 is FQGNSA. The CDR3 sequence is 11 residues long. V was pared by 5 bases and J by 8 bases, with 10 bases between. CDR3 sequence: CASSTQGKQYF. The CDR3, as DNA: TGTGCCAGCAGCACACAGGGAAAGCAGTACTTC.

This clonotype has a handful of counts. The V gene is TRBV7-8, the J gene TRBJ2-5; 7 nucleotides align to TRBD1. Germline V gene data show CDR1 as SGHVS and CDR2 as FQNEAQ. This CDR3 is built from 14 residues. Trimming removed 5 bases from V and 5 bases from J; junction bases left unmatched: 8. The DNA of the CDR3 is TGTGCCAGCAGCGCATACAGGGGCCGGGAGACCCAGTACTTC. Protein product: CASSAYRGRETQYF. Together with reference TRBV7-8 and TRBJ2-5, the CDR3 gives the full variable domain: GAGVSQSPRYKVAKRGQDVALRCDPISGHVSLFWYQQALGQGPEFLTYFQNEAQLDKSGLPSDRFFAERPEGSVSTLKIQRTQQEDSAVYLCASSAYRGRETQYFGPGTRLLVL.

This clonotype showed up many times. This rearrangement joins TRBV28 to TRBJ2-7; TRBD1 aligns across 12 bases. CDR3 length: 15 residues. V gave up 4 bases and J gave up 4 bases; unmatched junction bases: 5. Germline loops: CDR1 MDHEN, CDR2 SYDVKM. CDR3 in DNA: TGTGCCAGCAGTTCTACGGGACAGGGGGCTTACGAGCAGTACTTC. Protein product: CASSSTGQGAYEQYF. The whole variable domain, filled in from reference TRBV28 and TRBJ2-7, reads DVKVTQSSRYLVKRTGEKVFLECVQDMDHENMFWYRQDPGLGLRLIYFSYDVKMKEKGDIPEGYSVSREKKERFSLILESASTNQTSMYLCASSSTGQGAYEQYFGPGTRLTVT.

This clonotype was seen ten or more times. The CDR3 protein is CASSQDGGVDEQFF. CDR3 sequence (DNA): TGCGCCAGCAGCCAAGACGGCGGGGTCGATGAGCAGTTCTTC. The V gene is TRBV4-3, the J gene TRBJ2-1; tentative D call: TRBD2 (6 bases). Trimming removed 0 bases from V and 8 bases from J, with 11 bases in between. This CDR3 comprises 14 residues. Germline V gives CDR1 LGHNA, CDR2 YSLEER.

This clonotype was seen ten or more times. The chain recombines TRBV15 with TRBJ2-7, with D possibly TRBD2 on 5 matching bases. V lost 0 bases and J 3 bases, leaving 12 bases between the germline ends. Per the germline V gene, CDR1 is LNHNV and CDR2 is YYDKDF (reference sequence). This CDR3 spans 15 amino acids. The CDR3 DNA follows: TGTGCCACCAGCAGAGATCCGACTAACCACTACGAGCAGTACTTC. Protein product: CATSRDPTNHYEQYF.

The gene calls are TRBV7-3 and TRBJ1-1; D is possibly TRBD1 (5 bases). V was trimmed by 7 bases and J by 1 base, leaving 13 bases between them. The germline CDR1 and CDR2 sequences are SGHTA and FQGTGA. This CDR3 spans 14 amino acids. Here the CDR3 DNA reads TGTGCCAGCAAAGAAGGGGTACAGAACACTGAAGCTTTCTTT. It codes for CASKEGVQNTEAFF.

This sequence joins TRBV4-1 and TRBJ1-1; no reliable D call. Trimming removed 1 base at V and 0 bases at J, with 9 bases between. This CDR3 region has 15 residues. Germline CDR1 MGHRA, CDR2 YSYEKL. The CDR3 region is CASSQGPSMNTEAFF. The CDR3, as DNA: TGCGCCAGCAGCCAAGGCCCGAGTATGAACACTGAAGCTTTCTTT.

This clonotype has ten or more counts. The chain couples TRBV5-1 to TRBJ2-7; TRBD1 is a possible D gene (6 bases). The V end was cut by 4 bases, the J end by 7 bases, with 21 bases between. CDR1 and CDR2 from the germline V gene are SGHRS and YFSETQ. This CDR3 contains 15 residues. The chain's CDR3 is CASSPPFAGEYEQYF. As DNA, the CDR3 is TGCGCCAGCAGCCCACCGTTTGCAGGGGAGTATGAGCAGTACTTC.

This clonotype was seen repeatedly, ten times or more. V gene TRBV12-3 or TRBV12-4 combines with J gene TRBJ1-1; D not resolved. V was shortened by 8 bases and J by 1 base, with 11 bases between the two germline ends. CDR3 length equals 13 residues. CDR3 in amino acids: CASGSTRNTEAFF. In DNA, the CDR3 is TGTGCCAGCGGCTCTACAAGGAACACTGAAGCTTTCTTT.

Ten or more counts support this clonotype. The V call is TRBV4-2, the J call TRBJ2-2; D uncertain. Trimming shortened V by 0 bases and J by 10 bases, and 0 bases separated the two germline ends. The CDR3 totals 10 residues. Per the germline V gene, CDR1 is LGHNA and CDR2 is YNFKEQ. This CDR3 reads CASSQEELFF. CDR3 in DNA: TGTGCCAGCAGCCAAGAGGAGCTGTTTTTT.

J is TRBJ2-7 and V is TRBV12-3 or TRBV12-4, with D maybe TRBD1 (6 bases). The CDR3 runs to 14 residues. The V and J ends lost 6 bases and 0 bases respectively, with 12 bases between them. In DNA, the CDR3 is TGTGCCAGCAGAGACAGGCGAAGCTCCTACGAGCAGTACTTC. Amino acids: CASRDRRSSYEQYF.

A remark on this clonotype: A much larger clone is a single base away; this may be a read error. V usage is TRBV7-6 and J usage is TRBJ1-2, with TRBD1 as a possible D gene (6 bases). Germline loops: CDR1 SGHVS, CDR2 FNYEAQ. The CDR3 is 13 amino acids. The CDR3 here is CASSQGGTHGYIF. The CDR3 DNA follows: TGTGCCAGCAGCCAAGGGGGGACCCATGGCTACATCTTC.

This clonotype showed up many times. V is TRBV29-1 and J is TRBJ2-1, with D perhaps given as TRBD1 or TRBD2 (6 bases each). The CDR3 runs to 13 residues. Germline V gives CDR1 SQVTM, CDR2 ANQGSEA. Trimming pared 0 bases from V and 14 bases from J, leaving 17 bases between. The CDR3 region has the DNA TGCAGCGTTGAAGATAGGGGGGAGAGGGTGGAGTTCTTC. It codes for CSVEDRGERVEFF.

Ten or more counts support this clonotype. CDR3 bases: TGTGCCAGCATACTGGGACACGCTTTCTTT. Translating gives CASILGHAFF. The V call is TRBV6-1, the J call TRBJ1-1; D perhaps matches TRBD1 (6 bases). V lost 7 bases, J lost 11 bases, and 11 bases lay in between. Germline V gene sequence: CDR1 MNHNS, CDR2 SASEGT. The CDR3 covers 10 residues.

This clonotype was observed many times. CDR3 DNA: TGCGCCAGCAGCTTGGGCCTAGCGGGAGGCTACAATGAGCAGTTCTTC. This gives the protein CASSLGLAGGYNEQFF. J is TRBJ2-1 and V is TRBV5-1; 11 bases are a match to TRBD2. Germline V lookup: CDR1 SGHRS, CDR2 YFSETQ. This CDR3 has 16 amino acids. V lost 0 bases to trimming and J lost 3 bases; unmatched junction nucleotides: 2.

This clonotype was seen at least ten times. This chain joins TRBV20-1 and TRBJ2-7; the match to TRBD2 covers 9 bases. Losses at the gene ends were 3 bases for V and 7 bases for J; bases not matched to a gene: 16. Germline values: CDR1 DFQATT, CDR2 SNEGSKA (reference sequence). CDR3 length: 16 amino acids. The CDR3 sequence is CSASGSSGTLDLEQYF. DNA of the CDR3: TGCAGTGCTAGTGGCTCTAGCGGGACTCTCGATTTAGAGCAGTACTTC.

This clonotype has a count of ten or more. The genes are TRBV4-3 and TRBJ1-2, with D tentatively TRBD1 (5 bases). Germline loops: CDR1 LGHNA, CDR2 YSLEER. The CDR3 contains 15 residues. Trimming left V 3 bases short and J 5 bases short, with 16 bases between. The CDR3 coding sequence is TGCGCCAGCAGCCATTCTCCCCCGGGGGAGTATGGCTACACCTTC. It yields the protein CASSHSPPGEYGYTF.

At least ten counts were recorded for this clonotype. Germline is not matched at one junction end, which may reflect a read error. This chain links TRBV5-1 with TRBJ1-2; D ambiguous. CDR1 is SGHRS and CDR2 is YFSETQ in the germline V gene. CDR3 length equals 16 residues. The CDR3 bases are TGCGCCAGCAGTTACAATCCAAGGACGGATAACCATGGCTACACCTTC. This translates into CASSYNPRTDNHGYTF.